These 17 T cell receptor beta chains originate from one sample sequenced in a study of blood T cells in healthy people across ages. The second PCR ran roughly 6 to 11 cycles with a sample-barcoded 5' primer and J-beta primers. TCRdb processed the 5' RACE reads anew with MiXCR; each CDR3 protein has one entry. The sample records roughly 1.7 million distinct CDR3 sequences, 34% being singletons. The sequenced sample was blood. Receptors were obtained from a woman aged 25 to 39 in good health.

In nucleotides, the CDR3 is TGCAGTGCTAGAGGATCCCAGGATACGCAGTATTTT. This encodes CSARGSQDTQYF. The chain recombines TRBV20-1 with TRBJ2-3; D unresolved. The V end was cut by 1 base, the J end by 6 bases, with 8 bases between. CDR3 size: 12 residues. The germline V gene encodes CDR1 DFQATT and CDR2 SNEGSKA (reference sequence).

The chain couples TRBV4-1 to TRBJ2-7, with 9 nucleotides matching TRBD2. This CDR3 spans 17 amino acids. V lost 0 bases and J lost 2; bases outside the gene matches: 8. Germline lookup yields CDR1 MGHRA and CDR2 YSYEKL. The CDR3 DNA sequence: TGCGCCAGCAGCCAAGATGGTATTGCTAGCGGGGCCTACGAGCAGTACTTC. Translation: CASSQDGIASGAYEQYF.

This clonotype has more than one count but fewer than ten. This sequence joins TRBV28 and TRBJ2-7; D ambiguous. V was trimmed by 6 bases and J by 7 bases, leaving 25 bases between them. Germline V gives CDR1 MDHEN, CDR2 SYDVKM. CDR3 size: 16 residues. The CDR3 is CASSPPRLLHPREQYF. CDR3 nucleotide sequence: TGTGCCAGCAGCCCGCCCAGGCTCCTTCATCCTCGGGAGCAGTACTTC. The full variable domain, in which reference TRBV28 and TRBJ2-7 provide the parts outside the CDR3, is DVKVTQSSRYLVKRTGEKVFLECVQDMDHENMFWYRQDPGLGLRLIYFSYDVKMKEKGDIPEGYSVSREKKERFSLILESASTNQTSMYLCASSPPRLLHPREQYFGPGTRLTVT.

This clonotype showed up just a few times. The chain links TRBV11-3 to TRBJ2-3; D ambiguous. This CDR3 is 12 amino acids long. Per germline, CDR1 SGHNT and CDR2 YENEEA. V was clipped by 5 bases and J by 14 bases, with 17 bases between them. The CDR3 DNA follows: TGTGCCAGCAGCCCCGTGGCAGGTACCCTGTATTTT. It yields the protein CASSPVAGTLYF.

In DNA, the CDR3 is TGTGCCAGCAGCTCAACGGACCGAGCCTACGAGCAGTACTTC. It codes for CASSSTDRAYEQYF. This chain connects TRBV7-9 to TRBJ2-7; no firm D call. The germline gives CDR1 SEHNR, CDR2 FQNEAQ (reference sequence). The ends were cut back, 4 bases at V and 2 bases at J, with 12 bases in the middle. There are 14 residues in the CDR3.

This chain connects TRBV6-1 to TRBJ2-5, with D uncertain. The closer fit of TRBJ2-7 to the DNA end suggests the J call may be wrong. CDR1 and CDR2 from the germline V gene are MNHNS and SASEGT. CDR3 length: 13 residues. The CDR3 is CASSKSVTYEQYF. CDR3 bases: TGTGCCAGCAGTAAATCGGTGACGTACGAGCAGTACTTC.

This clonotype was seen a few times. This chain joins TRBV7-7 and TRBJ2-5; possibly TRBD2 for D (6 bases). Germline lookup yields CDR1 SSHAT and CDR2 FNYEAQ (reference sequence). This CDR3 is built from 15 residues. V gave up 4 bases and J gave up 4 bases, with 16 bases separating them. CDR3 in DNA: TGTGCCAGCAGCTCGGACGGTACTAGCACAGAGACCCAGTACTTC. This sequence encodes CASSSDGTSTETQYF.

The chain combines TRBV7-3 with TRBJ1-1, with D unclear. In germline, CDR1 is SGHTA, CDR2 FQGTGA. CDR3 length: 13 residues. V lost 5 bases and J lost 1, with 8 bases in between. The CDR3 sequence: CASSKQRNTEAFF. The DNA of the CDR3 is TGTGCCAGCAGCAAGCAACGGAACACTGAAGCTTTCTTT.

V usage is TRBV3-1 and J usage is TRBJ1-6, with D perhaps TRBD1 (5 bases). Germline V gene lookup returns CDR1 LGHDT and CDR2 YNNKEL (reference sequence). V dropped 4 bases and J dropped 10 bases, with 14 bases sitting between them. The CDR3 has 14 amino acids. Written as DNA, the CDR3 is TGTGCCAGCAGCCTTGTCGGGACTGACTCACCCCTCCACTTT. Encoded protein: CASSLVGTDSPLHF.

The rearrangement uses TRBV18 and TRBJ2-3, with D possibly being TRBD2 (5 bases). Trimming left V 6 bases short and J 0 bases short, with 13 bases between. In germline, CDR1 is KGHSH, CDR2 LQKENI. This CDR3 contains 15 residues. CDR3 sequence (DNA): TGTGCCAGCTCTCGTAGCGAACCTAGCACAGATACGCAGTATTTT. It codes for CASSRSEPSTDTQYF.

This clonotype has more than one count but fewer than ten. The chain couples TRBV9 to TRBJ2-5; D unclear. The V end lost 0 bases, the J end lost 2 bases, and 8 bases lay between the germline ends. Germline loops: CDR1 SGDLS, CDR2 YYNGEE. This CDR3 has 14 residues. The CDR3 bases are TGTGCCAGCAGCGTAGGGGCGGATCAAGAGACCCAGTACTTC. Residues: CASSVGADQETQYF.

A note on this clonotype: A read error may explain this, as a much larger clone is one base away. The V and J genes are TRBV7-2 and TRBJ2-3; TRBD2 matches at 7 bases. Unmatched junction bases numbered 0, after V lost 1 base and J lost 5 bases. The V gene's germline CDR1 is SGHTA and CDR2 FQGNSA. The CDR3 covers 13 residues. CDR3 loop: CASSLGTRDTQYF. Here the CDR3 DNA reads TGTGCCAGCAGCTTAGGGACTAGAGATACGCAGTATTTT.

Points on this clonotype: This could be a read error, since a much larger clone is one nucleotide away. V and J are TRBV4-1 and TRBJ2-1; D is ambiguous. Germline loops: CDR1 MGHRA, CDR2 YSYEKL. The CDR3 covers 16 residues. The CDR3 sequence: CASTLHLGGSYNEQVF. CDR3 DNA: TGCGCCAGCACCCTACACCTCGGTGGCTCCTACAATGAGCAGGTCTTC.

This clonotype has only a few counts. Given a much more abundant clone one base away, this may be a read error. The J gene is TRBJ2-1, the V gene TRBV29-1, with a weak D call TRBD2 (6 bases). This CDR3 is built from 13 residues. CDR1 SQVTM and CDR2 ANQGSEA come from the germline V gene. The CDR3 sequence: CSVHRDSCNEQFF. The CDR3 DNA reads TGCAGCGTCCACCGGGACTCCTGCAATGAGCAGTTCTTC.

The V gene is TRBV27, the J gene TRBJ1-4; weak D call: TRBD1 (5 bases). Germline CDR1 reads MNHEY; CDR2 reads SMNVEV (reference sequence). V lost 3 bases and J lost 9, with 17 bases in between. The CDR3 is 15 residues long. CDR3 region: CASSFTGGQGQKLFF. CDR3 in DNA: TGTGCCAGCAGTTTTACCGGCGGGCAGGGCCAAAAACTGTTTTTT.

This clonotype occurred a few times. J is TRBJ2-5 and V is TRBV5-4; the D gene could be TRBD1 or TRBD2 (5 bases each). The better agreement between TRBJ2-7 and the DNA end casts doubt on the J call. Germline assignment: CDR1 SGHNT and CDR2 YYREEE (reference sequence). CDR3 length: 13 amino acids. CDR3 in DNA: TGTGCCAGCAGCCCCCTCGTTGGGGGCGAGCAGTACTTC. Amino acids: CASSPLVGGEQYF.

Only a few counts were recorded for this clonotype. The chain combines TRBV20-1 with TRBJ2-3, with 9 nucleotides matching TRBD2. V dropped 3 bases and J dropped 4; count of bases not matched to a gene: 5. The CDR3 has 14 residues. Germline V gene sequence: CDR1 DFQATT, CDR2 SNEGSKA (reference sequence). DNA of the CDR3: TGCAGTGCTAGTGGCAGCGGGGGGTCAGATACGCAGTATTTT. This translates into CSASGSGGSDTQYF.